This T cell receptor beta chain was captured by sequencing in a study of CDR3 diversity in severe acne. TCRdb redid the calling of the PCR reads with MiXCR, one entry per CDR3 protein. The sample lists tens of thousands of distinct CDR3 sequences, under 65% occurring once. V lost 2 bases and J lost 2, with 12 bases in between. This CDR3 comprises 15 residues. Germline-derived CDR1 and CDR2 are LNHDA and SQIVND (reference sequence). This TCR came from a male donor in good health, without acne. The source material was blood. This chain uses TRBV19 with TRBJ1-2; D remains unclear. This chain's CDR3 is CASSILRQSNYGYTF. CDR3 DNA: TGTGCCAGTAGTATACTTCGGCAGTCAAACTATGGCTACACCTTC.